These 3 T cell receptor beta chains were all obtained from the same sample, sequenced in a study of cytomegalovirus exposure and HLA in healthy donors. The PCR employed 60 Vbeta primers together with 13 Jbeta primers. TCRdb's table, derived via immunoSEQ multiplex PCR, lists solely in-frame clones and lacks some. The sample carries around 220,000 clones, roughly 80% recorded once. Sequenced sample: PBMCs. The receptors originated from a girl aged 2-9 years in good health and CMV-seronegative.

J is TRBJ2-7 and V is TRBV30, with 7 bases identical to TRBD2. Trimming took 2 bases from V and 7 from J; bases not matched to a gene: 8. From germline, CDR1 is GTSNPN and CDR2 SVGIG (reference sequence). The CDR3 is 13 amino acids. The CDR3 DNA is TGTGCCTGGAGTCGCGGGAGAATATTTGAGCAGTACTTC. Its translation: CAWSRGRIFEQYF. Based on the CDR3 plus reference TRBV30 and TRBJ2-7, the full variable domain is SQTIHQWPATLVQPVGSPLSLECTVEGTSNPNLYWYRQAAGRGLQLLFYSVGIGQISSEVPQNLSASRPQDRQFILSSKKLLLSDSGFYLCAWSRGRIFEQYFGPGTRLTVT.

The chain joins TRBV2 to TRBJ2-3, with a tentative D call TRBD2 (7 bases). V shed 0 bases and J shed 7 bases, with 20 bases lying between them. Germline V gene lookup returns CDR1 SNHLY and CDR2 FYNNEI. The CDR3 spans 17 residues. CDR3 loop: CASSEARGAGVKNTQYF. DNA of the CDR3: TGTGCCAGCAGTGAAGCTAGGGGGGCGGGAGTAAAGAATACGCAGTATTTT.

The chain employs TRBV9 and TRBJ2-2; perhaps TRBD2 as D (5 bases). Trimming pared 4 bases from V and 6 bases from J, leaving 13 bases between. The germline CDR1 and CDR2 sequences are SGDLS and YYNGEE. The CDR3 sequence is 14 residues long. The CDR3 DNA sequence: TGTGCCAGCAGCCCACGGCGGGTGGCCGGGGAGCTGTTTTTT. It specifies CASSPRRVAGELFF. Full variable domain (missing parts from reference TRBV9 and TRBJ2-2): DSGVTQTPKHLITATGQRVTLRCSPRSGDLSVYWYQQSLDQGLQFLIQYYNGEERAKGNILERFSAQQFPDLHSELNLSSLELGDSALYFCASSPRRVAGELFFGEGSRLTVL.